The next 17 T cell receptor beta chains were all read from a single sample in a study of blood T cell repertoires in COVID-19. Profiled with immunoSEQ multiplex PCR; TCRdb holds only in-frame clones, not every one. This repertoire shows 350,000 to 400,000 clones, 75% to 90% found once; its top ten account for under 8.5%. Sequencing was performed on peripheral blood. The receptors originated from a woman aged 60-75 years with COVID-19, enrolled during active disease.

This chain joins TRBV7-9 and TRBJ1-4; no clear D gene. Germline-derived CDR1 and CDR2 are SEHNR and FQNEAQ (reference sequence). V was cut by 5 bases and J by 2 bases, with 12 bases left in between. This CDR3 spans 15 amino acids. The CDR3 nucleotides read TGTGCCAGCAGCCCCTCGGGGATGACTAATGAAAAACTGTTTTTT. Translating gives CASSPSGMTNEKLFF.

In regard to this clone: This may be a read error, as it is one base from a much larger clone. The same CDR3 arises from other DNA sequences in this sample as well. The CDR3 region has the DNA TGTGCCAGCAGTACGGGACAGGGGGATGGCTACACCTTC. It translates to CASSTGQGDGYTF. The rearrangement uses TRBV6-5 and TRBJ1-2, with 11 nucleotides matching TRBD1. This CDR3 contains 13 residues. From germline, CDR1 is MNHEY and CDR2 SVGAGI. Trimming removed 5 bases from V and 6 bases from J; junction bases left unmatched: 2.

This clone has a single count. This chain uses TRBV11-2 with TRBJ2-7; TRBD1 matches 8 bases. The CDR3 is 15 amino acids. Losses at the gene ends were 7 bases for V and 6 bases for J; bases not matched to a gene: 14. CDR1 is SGHAT and CDR2 is FQNNGV in the germline V gene. The chain's CDR3 is CASNSAGQGVFEQYF. In DNA form, the CDR3 reads TGTGCCAGCAACTCCGCCGGACAGGGCGTATTCGAGCAGTACTTC.

The gene calls are TRBV6-5 and TRBJ1-2; no definite D call. The CDR3 contains 12 residues. V lost 6 bases and J 5 bases, leaving 10 bases between the germline ends. Per germline, CDR1 MNHEY and CDR2 SVGAGI. CDR3 bases: TGTGCCAGCAGCTTGGAGGCTTATGGCTACACCTTC. Amino acid sequence: CASSLEAYGYTF.

This chain links TRBV5-4 with TRBJ1-1; D gene ambiguous. There are 14 residues in the CDR3. The germline V gene has CDR1 SGHNT and CDR2 YYREEE (reference sequence). V dropped 1 base and J dropped 3 bases, with 10 bases sitting between them. The CDR3 region is CASSLLPRDTEAFF. As DNA, the CDR3 is TGTGCCAGCAGCTTGCTACCGCGGGACACTGAAGCTTTCTTT. Full variable domain (missing parts from reference TRBV5-4 and TRBJ1-1): ETGVTQSPTHLIKTRGQQVTLRCSSQSGHNTVSWYQQALGQGPQFIFQYYREEENGRGNFPPRFSGLQFPNYSSELNVNALELDDSALYLCASSLLPRDTEAFFGQGTRLTVV.

The chain carries TRBV5-4 and TRBJ2-5; TRBD2 agrees at 14 bases. V gave up 4 bases and J gave up 2 bases; unmatched junction bases: 4. Germline assignment: CDR1 SGHNT and CDR2 YYREEE (reference sequence). The CDR3 covers 16 residues. CDR3 coding DNA: TGTGCCAGCAGCATGGGGACTAGCGGGGGTCAAGAGACCCAGTACTTC. As protein: CASSMGTSGGQETQYF.

The rearrangement links TRBV29-1 to TRBJ1-2, with no clear D. The CDR3 extends over 11 amino acids. From germline, CDR1 is SQVTM and CDR2 ANQGSEA. V lost 3 bases and J 5 bases, leaving 7 bases between the germline ends. The CDR3 DNA follows: TGCAGCGTTGAGAGGAGTTATGGCTACACCTTC. Its protein product is CSVERSYGYTF.

The V call is TRBV11-2, the J call TRBJ1-2; 9 bases fit TRBD1. V lost 3 bases and J lost 13; bases outside the gene matches: 9. CDR3 length equals 13 residues. The V gene's germline CDR1 is SGHAT and CDR2 FQNNGV. CDR3 in DNA: TGTGCCAGCAGCTTCCGACAGGGGGATTCGGCCACCTTC. Translated, it gives CASSFRQGDSATF.

The chain combines TRBV19 with TRBJ1-1; maybe TRBD1 (5 bases). The germline V gene has CDR1 LNHDA and CDR2 SQIVND (reference sequence). This CDR3 comprises 13 residues. Trimming pared 4 bases from V and 4 bases from J, leaving 10 bases between. CDR3 protein: CASSTGMGTEAFF. CDR3 coding DNA: TGTGCCAGTAGTACAGGGATGGGCACTGAAGCTTTCTTT.

The rearrangement joins TRBV19 to TRBJ1-5; 9 nucleotides agree with TRBD1. From germline, CDR1 is LNHDA and CDR2 SQIVND (reference sequence). Unmatched junction bases numbered 16, after V lost 2 bases and J lost 5 bases. The CDR3 sequence is 19 residues long. The CDR3: CASSISVIQGAAWDQPQHF. The CDR3 bases are TGTGCCAGTAGTATATCTGTAATACAGGGGGCAGCTTGGGATCAGCCCCAGCATTTT.

V is TRBV6-5 and J is TRBJ2-7; 7 nucleotides align to TRBD1. The germline CDR1 and CDR2 sequences are MNHEY and SVGAGI. Trimming cost V 3 bases and J 6 bases; bases outside gene matches: 2. The CDR3 extends over 12 amino acids. This chain's CDR3 is CASSYSGGEQYF. The CDR3 DNA is TGTGCCAGCAGTTATTCAGGGGGCGAGCAGTACTTC.

This clone was recorded a few times. This chain joins TRBV3-1 (or the pseudogene TRBV3-2) and TRBJ1-3; D gene ambiguous. The CDR3 covers 15 residues. Germline CDR1 LGHDT, CDR2 YNNKEL (reference sequence). Trimming took 3 bases from V and 4 from J, leaving 13 bases between them. CDR3 in amino acids: CASSQNGVVGNTIYF. The CDR3 DNA follows: TGTGCCAGCAGCCAGAACGGGGTGGTCGGAAACACCATATATTTT.

V and J are TRBV4-2 and TRBJ2-7; TRBD1 matches at 7 bases. Germline loops: CDR1 LGHNA, CDR2 YNFKEQ. Unmatched junction bases numbered 4, after V lost 0 bases and J lost 2 bases. This CDR3 comprises 15 residues. DNA for the CDR3: TGTGCCAGCAGCCAAGAGAAGACAGGGCCCTACGAGCAGTACTTC. Translated: CASSQEKTGPYEQYF.

The rearrangement links TRBV7-8 to TRBJ2-2; D perhaps matches TRBD2 (5 bases). The CDR3 runs 14 residues. Germline V CDR1 and CDR2: SGHVS, FQNEAQ. The V gene lost 5 bases and the J gene lost 4 bases, with 11 bases spanning the gap. In DNA, the CDR3 is TGTGCCAGCAGCGCTTGGACTCCCACCGGGGAGCTGTTTTTT. This codes for CASSAWTPTGELFF.

The chain uses TRBV18 and TRBJ1-5, with TRBD1 identical over 8 bases. This CDR3 comprises 14 residues. Losses at the gene ends were 2 bases for V and 5 bases for J; bases not matched to a gene: 2. Germline V gene sequence: CDR1 KGHSH, CDR2 LQKENI. The CDR3 protein is CASSPGQGDQPQHF. Written as DNA, the CDR3 is TGTGCCAGCTCACCAGGACAGGGAGATCAGCCCCAGCATTTT.

The chain combines TRBV5-5 with TRBJ2-5; D not certain. This CDR3 region has 14 residues. Trimming took 4 bases from V and 2 from J, leaving 12 bases between them. Looked up from germline, CDR1 is SGHKS and CDR2 is YYEKEE (reference sequence). CDR3 protein: CASSDDWYQETQYF. Here the CDR3 DNA reads TGTGCCAGCAGCGACGACTGGTATCAAGAGACCCAGTACTTC.

This clone appeared once. The V and J genes are TRBV19 and TRBJ1-2; 7 nucleotides align to TRBD1. The germline V gene has CDR1 LNHDA and CDR2 SQIVND (reference sequence). CDR3 length: 12 amino acids. J lost 5 bases, V lost 7 bases, and 4 bases had no gene match. CDR3 residues: CASMAGGYGYTF. CDR3 DNA sequence: TGTGCCAGTATGGCAGGGGGGTATGGCTACACCTTC.